The source of this TCR beta chain is a study of T cell clonality in common variable immunodeficiency. Points from the study as a whole: TCRbeta clonality was increased in CVID versus healthy controls. CVID subjects shared fewer TCRbeta clones than healthy controls did.

Control and CVID samples contributed equal amounts of genomic DNA. Measured with immunoSEQ multiplex PCR; TCRdb has only the in-frame clones, and not every one. Sampling found more than 55,000 clones, none seen once. This clone was seen at least ten times. Its antigen remains unknown. The CDR3 end is not reached by the read, which stops 3 residues before it; the germline J gene fills it in. Per germline, CDR1 MRHNA and CDR2 SNTAGT. Trimming took 3 bases from V and 4 from J; bases not matched to a gene: 6. This CDR3 region has 15 residues. The rearrangement joins TRBV6-4 to TRBJ2-3; 8 positions agree with TRBD2. Sequencing input: peripheral blood mononuclear cells. The TCR was taken from a person aged 18 to 75 in good health. The CDR3 bases that were read are TGTGCCAGCAGTGAAGTGGCGGGAGGCGCAGATACG. This sequence encodes CASSEVAGGADT. The entire CDR3 reads CASSEVAGGADTQYF.